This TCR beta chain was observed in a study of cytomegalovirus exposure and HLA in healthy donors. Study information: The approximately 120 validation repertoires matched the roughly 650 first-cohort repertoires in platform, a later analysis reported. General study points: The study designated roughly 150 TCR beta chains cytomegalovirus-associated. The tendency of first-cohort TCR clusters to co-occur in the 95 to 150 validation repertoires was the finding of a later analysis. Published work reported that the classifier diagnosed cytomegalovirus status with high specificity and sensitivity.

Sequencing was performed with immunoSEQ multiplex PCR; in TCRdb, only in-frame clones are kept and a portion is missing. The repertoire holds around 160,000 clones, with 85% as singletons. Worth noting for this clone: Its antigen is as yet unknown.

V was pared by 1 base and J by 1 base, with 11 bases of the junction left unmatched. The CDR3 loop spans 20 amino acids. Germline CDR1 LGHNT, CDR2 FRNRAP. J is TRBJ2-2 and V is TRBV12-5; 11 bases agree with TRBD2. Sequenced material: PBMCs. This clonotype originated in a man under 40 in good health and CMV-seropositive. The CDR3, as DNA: TGTGCTAGTGGTTTGGGGCGGCTAGCGGGGGGCTGGGGGAACACCGGGGAGCTGTTTTTT. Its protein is CASGLGRLAGGWGNTGELFF.